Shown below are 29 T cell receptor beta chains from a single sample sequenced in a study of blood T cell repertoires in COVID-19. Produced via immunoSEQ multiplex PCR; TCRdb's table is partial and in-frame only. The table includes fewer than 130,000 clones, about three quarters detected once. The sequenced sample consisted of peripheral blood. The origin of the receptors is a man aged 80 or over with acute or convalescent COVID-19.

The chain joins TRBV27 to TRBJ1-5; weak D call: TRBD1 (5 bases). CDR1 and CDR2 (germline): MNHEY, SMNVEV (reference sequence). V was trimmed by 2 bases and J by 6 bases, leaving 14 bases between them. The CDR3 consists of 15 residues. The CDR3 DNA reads TGTGCCAGCAGTTTAGAGGGGACTAGTGGTCAGCCCCAGCATTTT. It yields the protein CASSLEGTSGQPQHF.

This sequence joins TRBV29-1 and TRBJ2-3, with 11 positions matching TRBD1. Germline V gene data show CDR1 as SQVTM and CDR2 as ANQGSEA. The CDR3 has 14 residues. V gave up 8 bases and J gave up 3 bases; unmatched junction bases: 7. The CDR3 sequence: CSFVRDRGTDTQYF. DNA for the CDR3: TGCAGCTTCGTCCGGGACAGGGGGACAGATACGCAGTATTTT.

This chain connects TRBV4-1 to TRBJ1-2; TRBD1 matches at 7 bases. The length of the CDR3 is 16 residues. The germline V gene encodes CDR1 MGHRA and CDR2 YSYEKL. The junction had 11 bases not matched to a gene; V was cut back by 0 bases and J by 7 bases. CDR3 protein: CASSQEKTGRGVGYTF. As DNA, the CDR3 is TGCGCCAGCAGCCAAGAGAAGACAGGGCGTGGTGTTGGCTACACCTTC.

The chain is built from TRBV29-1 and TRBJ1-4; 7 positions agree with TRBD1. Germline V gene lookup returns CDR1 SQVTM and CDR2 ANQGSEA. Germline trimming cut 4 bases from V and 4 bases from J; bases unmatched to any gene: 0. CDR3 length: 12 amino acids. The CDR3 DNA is TGCAGCGTTGGACAGGGTAATGAAAAACTGTTTTTT. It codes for CSVGQGNEKLFF.

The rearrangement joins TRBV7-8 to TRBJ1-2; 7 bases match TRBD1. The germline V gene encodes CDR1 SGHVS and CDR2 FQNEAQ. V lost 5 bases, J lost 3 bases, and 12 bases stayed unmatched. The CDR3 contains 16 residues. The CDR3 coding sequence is TGTGCCAGCAGCCCCTCGACAGGGAATCGGGACTATGGCTACACCTTC. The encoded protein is CASSPSTGNRDYGYTF. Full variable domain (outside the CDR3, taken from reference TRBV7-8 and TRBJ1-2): GAGVSQSPRYKVAKRGQDVALRCDPISGHVSLFWYQQALGQGPEFLTYFQNEAQLDKSGLPSDRFFAERPEGSVSTLKIQRTQQEDSAVYLCASSPSTGNRDYGYTFGSGTRLTVV.

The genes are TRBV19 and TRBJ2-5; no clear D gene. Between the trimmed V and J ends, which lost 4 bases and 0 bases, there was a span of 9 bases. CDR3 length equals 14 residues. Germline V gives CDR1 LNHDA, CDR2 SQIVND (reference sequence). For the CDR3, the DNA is TGTGCCAGTAGTAGGGCCCGGCACCAAGAGACCCAGTACTTC. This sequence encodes CASSRARHQETQYF.

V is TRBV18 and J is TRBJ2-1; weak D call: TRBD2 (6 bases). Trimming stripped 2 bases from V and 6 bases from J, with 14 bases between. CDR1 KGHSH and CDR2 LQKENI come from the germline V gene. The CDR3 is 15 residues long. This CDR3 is CASSPFIQGGNEQFF. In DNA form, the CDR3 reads TGTGCCAGCTCACCATTTATTCAGGGAGGCAATGAGCAGTTCTTC.

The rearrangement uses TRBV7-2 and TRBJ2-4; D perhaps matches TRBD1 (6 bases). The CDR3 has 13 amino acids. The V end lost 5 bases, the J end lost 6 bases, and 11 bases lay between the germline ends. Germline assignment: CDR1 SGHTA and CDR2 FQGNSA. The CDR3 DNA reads TGTGCCAGCAGCCCCTTAGGGGGAAACATTCAGTACTTC. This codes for CASSPLGGNIQYF.

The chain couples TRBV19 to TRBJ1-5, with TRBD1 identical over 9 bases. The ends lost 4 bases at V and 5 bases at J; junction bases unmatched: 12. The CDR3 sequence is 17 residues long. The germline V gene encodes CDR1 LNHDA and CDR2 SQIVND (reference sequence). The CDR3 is CASSTRPGTGMYQPQHF. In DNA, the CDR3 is TGTGCCAGTAGTACTCGACCCGGGACAGGGATGTATCAGCCCCAGCATTTT.

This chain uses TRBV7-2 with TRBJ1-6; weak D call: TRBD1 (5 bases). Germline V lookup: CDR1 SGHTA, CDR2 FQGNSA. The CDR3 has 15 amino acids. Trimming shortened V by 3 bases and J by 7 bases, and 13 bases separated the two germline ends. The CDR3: CASSFWDRGNSPLHF. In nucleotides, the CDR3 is TGTGCCAGCAGCTTCTGGGACCGGGGGAATTCACCCCTCCACTTT.

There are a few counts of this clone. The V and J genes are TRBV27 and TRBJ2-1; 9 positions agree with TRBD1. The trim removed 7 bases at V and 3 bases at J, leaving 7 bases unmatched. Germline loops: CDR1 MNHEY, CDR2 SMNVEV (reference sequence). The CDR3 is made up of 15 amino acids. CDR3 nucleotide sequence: TGTGCCAGCAACACCGGACAGGGGTTCTACAATGAGCAGTTCTTC. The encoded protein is CASNTGQGFYNEQFF.

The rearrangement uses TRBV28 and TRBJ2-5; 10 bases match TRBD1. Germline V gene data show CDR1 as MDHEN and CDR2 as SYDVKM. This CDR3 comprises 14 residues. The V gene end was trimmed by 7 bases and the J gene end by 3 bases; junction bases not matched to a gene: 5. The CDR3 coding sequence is TGTGCCAGCAAGGAGGGGACAGGGGAAGAGACCCAGTACTTC. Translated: CASKEGTGEETQYF.

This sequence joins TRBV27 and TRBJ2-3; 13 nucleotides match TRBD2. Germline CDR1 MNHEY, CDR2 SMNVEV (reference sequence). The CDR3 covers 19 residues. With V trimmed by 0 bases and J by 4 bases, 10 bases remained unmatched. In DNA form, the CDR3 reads TGTGCCAGCAGTTTATCTTGGGGGACCGGGACTAGCGGGGCAGATACGCAGTATTTT. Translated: CASSLSWGTGTSGADTQYF.

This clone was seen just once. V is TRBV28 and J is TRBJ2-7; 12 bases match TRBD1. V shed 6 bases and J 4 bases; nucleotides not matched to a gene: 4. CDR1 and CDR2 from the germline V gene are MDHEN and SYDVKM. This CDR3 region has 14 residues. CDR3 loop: CASSPGQGAYEQYF. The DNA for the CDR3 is TGTGCCAGCAGCCCGGGACAGGGGGCTTACGAGCAGTACTTC. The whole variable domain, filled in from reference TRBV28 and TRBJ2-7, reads DVKVTQSSRYLVKRTGEKVFLECVQDMDHENMFWYRQDPGLGLRLIYFSYDVKMKEKGDIPEGYSVSREKKERFSLILESASTNQTSMYLCASSPGQGAYEQYFGPGTRLTVT.

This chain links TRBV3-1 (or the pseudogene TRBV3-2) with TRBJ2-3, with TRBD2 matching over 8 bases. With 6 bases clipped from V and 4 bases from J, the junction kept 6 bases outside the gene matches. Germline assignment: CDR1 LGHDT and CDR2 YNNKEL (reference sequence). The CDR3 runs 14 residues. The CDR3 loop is CASSPGGPADTQYF. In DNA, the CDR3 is TGTGCCAGCAGTCCGGGAGGGCCTGCAGATACGCAGTATTTT.

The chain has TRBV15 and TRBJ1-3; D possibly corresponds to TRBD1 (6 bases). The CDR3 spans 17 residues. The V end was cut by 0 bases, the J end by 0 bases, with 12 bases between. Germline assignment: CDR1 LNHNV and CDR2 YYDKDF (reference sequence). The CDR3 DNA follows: TGTGCCACCAGCAGAGAACCTAACAGGGTCTCTGGAAACACCATATATTTT. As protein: CATSREPNRVSGNTIYF.

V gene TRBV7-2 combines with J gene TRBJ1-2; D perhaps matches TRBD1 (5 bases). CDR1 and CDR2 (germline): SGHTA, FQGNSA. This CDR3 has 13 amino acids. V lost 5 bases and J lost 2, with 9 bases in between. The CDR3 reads CASSPDRNYGYTF. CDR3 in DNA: TGTGCCAGCAGCCCTGACAGAAACTATGGCTACACCTTC.

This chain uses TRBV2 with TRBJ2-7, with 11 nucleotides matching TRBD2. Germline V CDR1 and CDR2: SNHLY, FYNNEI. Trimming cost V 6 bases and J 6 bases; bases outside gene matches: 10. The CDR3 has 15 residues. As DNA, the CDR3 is TGTGCCAGCAGCCCCCTGACTAGCGGGAATGGCGAGCAGTACTTC. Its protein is CASSPLTSGNGEQYF. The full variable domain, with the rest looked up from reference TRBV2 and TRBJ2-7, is EPEVTQTPSHQVTQMGQEVILRCVPISNHLYFYWYRQILGQKVEFLVSFYNNEISEKSEIFDDQFSVERPDGSNFTLKIRSTKLEDSAMYFCASSPLTSGNGEQYFGPGTRLTVT.

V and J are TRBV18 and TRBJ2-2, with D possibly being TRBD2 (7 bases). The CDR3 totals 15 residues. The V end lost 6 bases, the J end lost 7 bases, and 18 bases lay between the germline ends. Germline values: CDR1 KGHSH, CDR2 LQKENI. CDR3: CASSIRGGAGGELFF. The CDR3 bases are TGTGCCAGCTCTATACGCGGGGGCGCCGGCGGGGAGCTGTTTTTT.

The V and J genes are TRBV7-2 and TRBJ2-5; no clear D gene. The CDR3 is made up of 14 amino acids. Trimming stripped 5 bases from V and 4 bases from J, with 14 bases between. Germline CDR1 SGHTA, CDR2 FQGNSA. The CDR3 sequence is CASSRWASAETQYF. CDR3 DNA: TGTGCCAGCAGCCGGTGGGCCTCGGCAGAGACCCAGTACTTC.

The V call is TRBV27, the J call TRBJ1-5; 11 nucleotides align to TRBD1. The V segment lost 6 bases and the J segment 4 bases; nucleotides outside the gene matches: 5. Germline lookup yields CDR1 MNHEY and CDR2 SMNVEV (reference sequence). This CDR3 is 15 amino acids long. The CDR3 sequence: CASRAGTGGNQPQHF. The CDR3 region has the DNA TGTGCCAGCAGAGCCGGGACAGGGGGAAATCAGCCCCAGCATTTT.

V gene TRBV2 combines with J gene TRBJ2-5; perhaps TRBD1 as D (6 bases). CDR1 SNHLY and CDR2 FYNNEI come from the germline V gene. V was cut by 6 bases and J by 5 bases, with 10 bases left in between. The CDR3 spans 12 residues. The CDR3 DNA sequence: TGTGCCAGCAGACAAGGGGGTGAGACCCAGTACTTC. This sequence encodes CASRQGGETQYF. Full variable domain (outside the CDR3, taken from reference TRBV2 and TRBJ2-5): EPEVTQTPSHQVTQMGQEVILRCVPISNHLYFYWYRQILGQKVEFLVSFYNNEISEKSEIFDDQFSVERPDGSNFTLKIRSTKLEDSAMYFCASRQGGETQYFGPGTRLLVL.

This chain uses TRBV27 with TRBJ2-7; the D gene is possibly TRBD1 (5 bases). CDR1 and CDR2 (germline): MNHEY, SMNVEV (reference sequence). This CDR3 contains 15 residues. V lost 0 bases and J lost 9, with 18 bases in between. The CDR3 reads CASSLSGQGYLGQYF. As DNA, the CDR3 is TGTGCCAGCAGTTTATCGGGGCAGGGATACCTGGGGCAGTACTTC.

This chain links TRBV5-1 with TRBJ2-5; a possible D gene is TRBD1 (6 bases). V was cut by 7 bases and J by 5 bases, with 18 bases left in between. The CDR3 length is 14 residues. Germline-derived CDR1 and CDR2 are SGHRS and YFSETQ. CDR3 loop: CASRINGRGETQYF. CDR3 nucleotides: TGCGCCAGCCGCATTAATGGCAGGGGCGAGACCCAGTACTTC.

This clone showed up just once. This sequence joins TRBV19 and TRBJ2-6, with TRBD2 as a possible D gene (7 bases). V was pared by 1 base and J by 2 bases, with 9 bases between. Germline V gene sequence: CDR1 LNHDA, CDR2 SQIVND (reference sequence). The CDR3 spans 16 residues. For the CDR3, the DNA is TGTGCCAGTAGTATAGGAGGGGGGGCTGGGGCCAACGTCCTGACTTTC. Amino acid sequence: CASSIGGGAGANVLTF.

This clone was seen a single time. In DNA form, the CDR3 reads TGTGCCAGCAGTCTCTCGAACCCGGGAGATGAGCAGTTCTTC. Translation gives CASSLSNPGDEQFF. This chain uses TRBV2 with TRBJ2-1; D perhaps matches TRBD2 (6 bases). Trimming removed 5 bases from V and 8 bases from J, with 16 bases in between. The V gene's germline CDR1 is SNHLY and CDR2 FYNNEI. CDR3 length: 14 amino acids.

Written as DNA, the CDR3 is TGTGCCACCAGCAGAGATTTCGGGGGGAATGAAAAACTGTTTTTT. Translation: CATSRDFGGNEKLFF. This sequence joins TRBV15 and TRBJ1-4, with a possible D match to TRBD1 (5 bases). Trimming stripped 0 bases from V and 5 bases from J, with 10 bases between. This CDR3 has 15 amino acids. Germline values: CDR1 LNHNV, CDR2 YYDKDF (reference sequence).

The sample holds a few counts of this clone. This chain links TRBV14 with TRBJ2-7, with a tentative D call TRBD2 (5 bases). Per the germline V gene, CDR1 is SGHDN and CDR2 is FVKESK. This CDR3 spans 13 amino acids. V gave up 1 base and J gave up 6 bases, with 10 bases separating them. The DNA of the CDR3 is TGTGCCAGCAGCCAAGTGATACGGGGCGAGCAGTACTTC. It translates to CASSQVIRGEQYF.

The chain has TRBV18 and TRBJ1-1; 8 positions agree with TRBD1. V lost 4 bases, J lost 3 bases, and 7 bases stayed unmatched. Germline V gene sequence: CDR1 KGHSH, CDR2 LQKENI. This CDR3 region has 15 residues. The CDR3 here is CASSRDLGQDTEAFF. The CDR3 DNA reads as TGTGCCAGCTCACGGGACCTGGGACAGGACACTGAAGCTTTCTTT.